What follows describes a single T cell receptor (beta chain). The target antigen is unknown. These data are taken from a study of STAT3 mutations in large granular lymphocyte leukemia. TCRdb's copy holds only in-frame clones and misses some; the assay was immunoSEQ multiplex PCR. The sample includes a few thousand clones, under 55% seen only once; the top ten take under 90%. Study-level points and caveats: After therapy, about 30% of the 18 patients switched clonotypes, all new clones STAT3 wild type. At least one immunodominant TCR beta clonotype appeared in every T-cell large granular lymphocyte leukemia patient.

The V gene lost 2 bases and the J gene lost 7 bases, with 8 bases spanning the gap. The CDR3 has 13 residues. CDR1 MGHDK and CDR2 SYGVNS come from the germline V gene. V is TRBV25-1 and J is TRBJ1-4; tentative D call: TRBD1 (5 bases). The clonotype comes from a man aged 60 to 69 with T-cell large granular lymphocyte leukemia. Some clones in this sample may be carry-over from other donors' samples. Material for sequencing was peripheral blood mononuclear cells. The CDR3 loop reads CASSEVGTEKLFF. CDR3 nucleotide sequence: TGTGCCAGCAGTGAAGTAGGGACTGAAAAACTGTTTTTT.